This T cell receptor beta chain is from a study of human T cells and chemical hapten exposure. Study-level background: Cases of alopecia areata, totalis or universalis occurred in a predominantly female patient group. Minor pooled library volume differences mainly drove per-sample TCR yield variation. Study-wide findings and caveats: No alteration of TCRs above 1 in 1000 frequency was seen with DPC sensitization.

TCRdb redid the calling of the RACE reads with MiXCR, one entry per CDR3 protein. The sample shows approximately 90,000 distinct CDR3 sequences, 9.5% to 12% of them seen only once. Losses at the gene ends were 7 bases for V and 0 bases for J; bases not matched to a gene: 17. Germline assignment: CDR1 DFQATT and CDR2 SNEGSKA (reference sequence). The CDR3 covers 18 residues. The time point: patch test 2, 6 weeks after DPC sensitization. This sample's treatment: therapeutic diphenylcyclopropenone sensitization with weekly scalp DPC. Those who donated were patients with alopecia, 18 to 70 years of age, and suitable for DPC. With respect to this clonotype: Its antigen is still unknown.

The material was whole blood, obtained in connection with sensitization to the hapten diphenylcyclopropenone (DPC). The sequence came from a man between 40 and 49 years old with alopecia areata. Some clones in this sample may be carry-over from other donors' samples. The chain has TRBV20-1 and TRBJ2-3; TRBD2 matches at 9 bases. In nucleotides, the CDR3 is TGCAGTGGGCTCGGGGCTAGCGGGATCGGGACTAGCACAGATACGCAGTATTTT. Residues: CSGLGASGIGTSTDTQYF.